Listed below are T cell receptor beta chains from one sample, sequenced in a study of blood T cell repertoires in COVID-19. Using immunoSEQ multiplex PCR, the repertoire was profiled, and TCRdb retains in-frame clones only, with some absent. The sample shows about 120,000 clones, over 75% of them seen only once. The sequencing input was peripheral blood. The receptor source for this set is a woman older than 75 with acute or convalescent COVID-19. CDR3s include the opening cysteine and the closing phenylalanine or tryptophan. The D gene is left open where the match is weak. Clone size appears in some rows only: once, few, many, or a class for an expanded clone.

J gene | D gene | clone size | V gene | CDR3 protein | CDR3 DNA
TRBJ2-2 | NA | NA | TRBV28 | CASRPGGLTGRELFF | TGTGCCAGCAGGCCAGGGGGACTGACAGGCCGGGAGCTGTTTTTT
TRBJ1-2 | NA | NA | TRBV12-5 | CASGFEGADYGYTF | TGTGCTAGTGGTTTCGAAGGGGCAGACTATGGCTACACCTTC
TRBJ1-5 | TRBD1 | NA | TRBV7-2 | CASSLGQGWWNQPQHF | TGTGCCAGCAGCTTAGGACAGGGATGGTGGAATCAGCCCCAGCATTTT
TRBJ1-6 | TRBD1 | NA | TRBV7-9 | CATDGTAVNSPLHF | TGTGCCACCGATGGGACAGCAGTCAATTCACCCCTCCACTTT
TRBJ2-5 | NA | NA | TRBV25-1 | CASIGTRGETQYF | TGTGCCAGCATCGGTACGCGGGGAGAGACCCAGTACTTC
TRBJ2-5 | NA | NA | TRBV9 | CASSDTLGETQYF | TGTGCCAGCAGCGATACCCTCGGGGAGACCCAGTACTTC
TRBJ1-6 | TRBD1 | once | TRBV28 | CASKGQPGNSPLHF | TGTGCCAGCAAGGGACAGCCTGGAAATTCACCCCTCCACTTT
TRBJ1-6 | NA | NA | TRBV7-6 | CASSSQGPRSPLHF | TGTGCCAGCAGCTCACAGGGCCCTAGGTCACCCCTCCACTTT
TRBJ1-1 | TRBD1 | NA | TRBV18 | CASSWGQGANTEAFF | TGTGCCAGCTCATGGGGCCAGGGGGCCAACACTGAAGCTTTCTTT
TRBJ2-5 | TRBD1 | few | TRBV2 | CASSGNRGQETQYF | TGTGCCAGCAGTGGGAACAGGGGTCAGGAGACCCAGTACTTC
TRBJ1-1 | NA | NA | TRBV2 | CASSGQGNTEAFF | TGTGCCAGCAGTGGTCAGGGGAACACTGAAGCTTTCTTT
TRBJ1-2 | NA | few | TRBV12-3/TRBV12-4 | CASSLAGAYGYTF | TGTGCCAGCAGTTTGGCAGGGGCGTATGGCTACACCTTC
TRBJ2-5 | NA | once | TRBV18 | CASSAGVETQYF | TGTGCCAGCTCAGCCGGGGTAGAGACCCAGTACTTC
TRBJ1-3 | NA | NA | TRBV6-6 | CASSYSGGDGNTIYF | TGTGCCAGCAGTTACTCGGGGGGGGATGGAAACACCATATATTTT
TRBJ2-1 | NA | NA | TRBV6-5 | CASGGYNEQFF | TGTGCCAGCGGCGGCTACAATGAGCAGTTCTTC
TRBJ2-1 | NA | NA | TRBV2 | CASSDRAGRYEQFF | TGTGCCAGCAGTGATCGTGCGGGGCGGTATGAGCAGTTCTTC
TRBJ2-5 | TRBD2 | NA | TRBV4-1 | CASSQLAGTMETQYF | TGCGCCAGCAGCCAACTAGCGGGGACGATGGAGACCCAGTACTTC
TRBJ1-4 | NA | NA | TRBV27 | CASSFGRQAATNEKLFF | TGTGCCAGCAGTTTTGGGCGACAGGCCGCAACTAATGAAAAACTGTTTTTT
TRBJ1-4 | NA | once | TRBV28 | CASRGAVEKLFF | TGTGCCAGCAGGGGGGCAGTTGAAAAACTGTTTTTT
TRBJ1-1 | TRBD1 | NA | TRBV5-1 | CASSLKPQGSNTEAFF | TGCGCCAGCAGCTTAAAACCACAGGGGTCGAACACTGAAGCTTTCTTT
TRBJ1-2 | NA | once | TRBV3-1/TRBV3-2 | CASSRGVTDGYTF | TGTGCCAGCAGCCGCGGGGTTACGGATGGCTACACCTTC
TRBJ1-1 | NA | NA | TRBV5-4 | CASSPGGGVLLDTEAFF | TGTGCCAGCAGCCCGGGGGGGGGTGTTCTCCTCGACACTGAAGCTTTCTTT
TRBJ2-1 | TRBD2 | NA | TRBV7-9 | CASSLYSGGRDEQFF | TGTGCCAGCAGCTTGTACAGCGGGGGGCGAGATGAGCAGTTCTTC
TRBJ2-5 | TRBD2 | NA | TRBV9 | CASSPGASGGRQETQYF | TGTGCCAGCAGCCCTGGGGCTAGCGGGGGACGTCAAGAGACCCAGTACTTC
TRBJ1-1 | NA | NA | TRBV7-9 | CASSWAQDTEAFF | TGTGCCAGCAGCTGGGCCCAGGATACTGAAGCTTTCTTT
TRBJ2-1 | NA | NA | TRBV6-5 | CASRGSSYNEQFF | TGTGCCAGTCGGGGGAGCTCCTACAATGAGCAGTTCTTC